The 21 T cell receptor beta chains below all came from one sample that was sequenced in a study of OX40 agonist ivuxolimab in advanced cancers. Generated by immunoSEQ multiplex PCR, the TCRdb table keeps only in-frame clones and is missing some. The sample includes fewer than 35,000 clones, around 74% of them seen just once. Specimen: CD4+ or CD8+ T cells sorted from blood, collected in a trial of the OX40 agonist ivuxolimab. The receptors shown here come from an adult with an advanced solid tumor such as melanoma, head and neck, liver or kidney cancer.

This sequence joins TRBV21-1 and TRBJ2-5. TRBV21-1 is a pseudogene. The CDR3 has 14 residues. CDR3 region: CASSKGGGQETQYF. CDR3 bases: TGTGCCAGCAGCAAAGGTGGGGGCCAAGAGACCCAGTACTTC.

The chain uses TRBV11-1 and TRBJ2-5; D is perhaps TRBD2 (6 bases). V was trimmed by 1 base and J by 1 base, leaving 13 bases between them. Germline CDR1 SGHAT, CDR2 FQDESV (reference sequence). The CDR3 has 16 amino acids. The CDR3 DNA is TGTGCCAGCAGCTTAGAAATTAGCGGATTCCAAGAGACCCAGTACTTC. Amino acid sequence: CASSLEISGFQETQYF.

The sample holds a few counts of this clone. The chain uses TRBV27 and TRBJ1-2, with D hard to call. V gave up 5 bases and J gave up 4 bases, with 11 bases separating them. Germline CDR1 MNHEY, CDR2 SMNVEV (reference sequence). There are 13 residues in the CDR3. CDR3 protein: CASSPMEFYGYTF. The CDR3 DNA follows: TGTGCCAGCAGTCCAATGGAGTTCTATGGCTACACCTTC.

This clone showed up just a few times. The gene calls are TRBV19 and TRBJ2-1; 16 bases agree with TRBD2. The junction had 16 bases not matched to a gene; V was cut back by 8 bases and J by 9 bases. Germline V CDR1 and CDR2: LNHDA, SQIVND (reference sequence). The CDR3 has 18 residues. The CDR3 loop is CASSRGPGTSGGAGEQFF. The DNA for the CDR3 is TGTGCCAGTTCTCGGGGTCCCGGGACTAGCGGGGGGGCTGGTGAGCAGTTCTTC.

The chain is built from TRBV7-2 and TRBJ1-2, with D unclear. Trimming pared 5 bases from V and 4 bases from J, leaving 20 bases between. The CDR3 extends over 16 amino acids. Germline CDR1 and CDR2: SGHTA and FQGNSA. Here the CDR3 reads CASSPGGQRNRYGYTF. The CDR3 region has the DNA TGTGCCAGCAGCCCCGGCGGTCAGCGGAATCGCTATGGCTACACCTTC.

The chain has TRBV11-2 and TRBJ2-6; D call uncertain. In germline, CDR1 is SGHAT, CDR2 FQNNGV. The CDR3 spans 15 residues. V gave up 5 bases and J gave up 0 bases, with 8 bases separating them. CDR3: CASSPTYSGANVLTF. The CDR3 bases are TGTGCCAGCAGCCCAACCTACTCTGGGGCCAACGTCCTGACTTTC. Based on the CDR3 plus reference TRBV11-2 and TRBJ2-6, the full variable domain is EAGVAQSPRYKIIEKRQSVAFWCNPISGHATLYWYQQILGQGPKLLIQFQNNGVVDDSQLPKDRFSAERLKGVDSTLKIQPAKLEDSAVYLCASSPTYSGANVLTFGAGSRLTVL.

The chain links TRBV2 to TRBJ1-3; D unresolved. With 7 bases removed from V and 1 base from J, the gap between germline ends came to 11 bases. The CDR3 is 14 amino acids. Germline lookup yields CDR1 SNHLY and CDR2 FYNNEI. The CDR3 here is CASNPFSSGNTIYF. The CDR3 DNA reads TGTGCCAGCAATCCATTCAGTTCTGGAAACACCATATATTTT.

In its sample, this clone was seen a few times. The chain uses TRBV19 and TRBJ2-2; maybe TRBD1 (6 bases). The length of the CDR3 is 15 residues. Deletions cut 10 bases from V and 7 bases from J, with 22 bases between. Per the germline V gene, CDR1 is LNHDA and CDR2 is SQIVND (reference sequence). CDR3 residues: CATFRDMAVGGELFF. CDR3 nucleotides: TGTGCCACCTTCCGGGACATGGCGGTTGGCGGGGAGCTGTTTTTT.

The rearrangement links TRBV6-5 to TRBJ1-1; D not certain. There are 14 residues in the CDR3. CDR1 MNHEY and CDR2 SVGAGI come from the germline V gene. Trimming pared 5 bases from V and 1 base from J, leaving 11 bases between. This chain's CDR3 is CASSRTDGNTEAFF. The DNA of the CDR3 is TGTGCCAGCAGTCGAACGGACGGGAACACTGAAGCTTTCTTT.

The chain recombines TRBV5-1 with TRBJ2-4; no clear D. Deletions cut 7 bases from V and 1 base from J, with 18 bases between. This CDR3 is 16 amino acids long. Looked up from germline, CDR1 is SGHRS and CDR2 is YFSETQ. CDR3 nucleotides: TGCGCCAGCTTTCCTGATTGGGGAACGGCCAAAAACATTCAGTACTTC. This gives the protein CASFPDWGTAKNIQYF. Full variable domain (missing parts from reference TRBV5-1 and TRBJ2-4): KAGVTQTPRYLIKTRGQQVTLSCSPISGHRSVSWYQQTPGQGLQFLFEYFSETQRNKGNFPGRFSGRQFSNSRSEMNVSTLELGDSALYLCASFPDWGTAKNIQYFGAGTRLSVL.

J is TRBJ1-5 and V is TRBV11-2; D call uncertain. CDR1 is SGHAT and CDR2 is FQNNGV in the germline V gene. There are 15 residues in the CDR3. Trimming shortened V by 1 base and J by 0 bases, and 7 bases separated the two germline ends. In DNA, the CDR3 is TGTGCCAGCAGCTTAGTCGCACCTAGCAATCAGCCCCAGCATTTT. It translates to CASSLVAPSNQPQHF.

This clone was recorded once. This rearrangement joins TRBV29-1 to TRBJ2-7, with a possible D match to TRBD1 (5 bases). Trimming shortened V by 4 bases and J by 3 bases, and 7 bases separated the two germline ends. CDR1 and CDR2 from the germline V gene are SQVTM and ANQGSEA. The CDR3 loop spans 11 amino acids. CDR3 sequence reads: CSVVRDYEQYF. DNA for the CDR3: TGCAGCGTTGTCAGGGACTACGAGCAGTACTTC.

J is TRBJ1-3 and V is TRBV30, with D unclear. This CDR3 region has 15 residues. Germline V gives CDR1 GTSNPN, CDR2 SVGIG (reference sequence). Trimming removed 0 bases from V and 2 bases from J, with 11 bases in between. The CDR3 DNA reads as TGTGCCTGGAGTGTAGACGGTACTCCTGGAAACACCATATATTTT. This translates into CAWSVDGTPGNTIYF.

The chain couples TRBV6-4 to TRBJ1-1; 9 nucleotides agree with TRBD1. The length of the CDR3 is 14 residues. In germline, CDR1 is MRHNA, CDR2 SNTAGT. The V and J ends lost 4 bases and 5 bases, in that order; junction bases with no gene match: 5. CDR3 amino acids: CASSATGGRTEAFF. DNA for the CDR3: TGTGCCAGCAGTGCCACAGGGGGCAGAACTGAAGCTTTCTTT.

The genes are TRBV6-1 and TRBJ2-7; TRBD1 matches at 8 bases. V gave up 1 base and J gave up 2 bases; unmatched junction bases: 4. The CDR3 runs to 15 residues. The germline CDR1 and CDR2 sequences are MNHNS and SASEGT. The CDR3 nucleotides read TGTGCCAGCAGTGAAGGGACAGGGTATCCCTACGAGCAGTACGTC. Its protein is CASSEGTGYPYEQYV.

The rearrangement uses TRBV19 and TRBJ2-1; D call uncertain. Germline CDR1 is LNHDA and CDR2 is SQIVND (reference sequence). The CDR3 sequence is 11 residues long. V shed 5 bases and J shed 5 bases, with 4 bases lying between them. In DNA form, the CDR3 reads TGTGCCAGTAGTGATCACAATGAGCAGTTCTTC. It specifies CASSDHNEQFF.

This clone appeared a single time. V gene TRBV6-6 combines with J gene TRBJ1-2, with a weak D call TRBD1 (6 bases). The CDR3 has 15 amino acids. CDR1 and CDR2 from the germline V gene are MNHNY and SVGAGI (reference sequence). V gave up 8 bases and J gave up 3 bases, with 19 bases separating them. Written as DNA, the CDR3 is TGTGCCAGCGGGGCTCACAGGGATAACTACTATGGCTACACCTTC. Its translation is CASGAHRDNYYGYTF.

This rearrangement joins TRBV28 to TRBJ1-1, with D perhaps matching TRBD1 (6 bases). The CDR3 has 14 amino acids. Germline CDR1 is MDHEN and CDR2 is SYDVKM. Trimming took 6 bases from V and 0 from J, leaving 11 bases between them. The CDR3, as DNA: TGTGCCAGCAGCCTACAGGGCGTGAACACTGAAGCTTTCTTT. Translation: CASSLQGVNTEAFF. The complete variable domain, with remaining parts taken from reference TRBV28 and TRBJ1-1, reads DVKVTQSSRYLVKRTGEKVFLECVQDMDHENMFWYRQDPGLGLRLIYFSYDVKMKEKGDIPEGYSVSREKKERFSLILESASTNQTSMYLCASSLQGVNTEAFFGQGTRLTVV.

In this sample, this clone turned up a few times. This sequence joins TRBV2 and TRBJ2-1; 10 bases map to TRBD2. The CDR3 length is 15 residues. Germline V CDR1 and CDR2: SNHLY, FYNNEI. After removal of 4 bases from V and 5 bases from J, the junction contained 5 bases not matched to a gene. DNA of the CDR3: TGTGCCAGCAGTGGCCGAGCGGGGGGGCACAATGAGCAGTTCTTC. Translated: CASSGRAGGHNEQFF.

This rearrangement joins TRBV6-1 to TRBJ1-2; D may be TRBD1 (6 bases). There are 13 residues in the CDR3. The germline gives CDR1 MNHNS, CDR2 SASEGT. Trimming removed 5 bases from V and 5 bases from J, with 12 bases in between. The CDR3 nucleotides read TGTGCCAGCAGTACCGACAGGAAATATGGCTACACCTTC. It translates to CASSTDRKYGYTF.

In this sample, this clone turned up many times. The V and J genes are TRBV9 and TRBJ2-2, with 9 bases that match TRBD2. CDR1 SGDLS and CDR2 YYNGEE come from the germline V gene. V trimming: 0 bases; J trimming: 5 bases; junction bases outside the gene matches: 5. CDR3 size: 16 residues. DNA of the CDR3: TGTGCCAGCAGCGTAGGGCAGCGGGGGGAAACCGGGGAGCTGTTTTTT. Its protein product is CASSVGQRGETGELFF.